The sequence of this T cell receptor (beta chain) was determined in a study of blood T cell repertoires in COVID-19. In the study overall: There were acute and convalescent COVID-19 samples, and they came from the United States, Italy and Spain. T cells, B-cell-depleted T cells, or PBMCs supplied cDNA or gDNA.

How the authors handled the data: Quantification of nucleated cells was approximated via reference gene primer amplification. TCRdb's table, derived via immunoSEQ multiplex PCR, lists solely in-frame clones and lacks some. V, J and clone size are taken as reported in that table, and D and trimming were inferred from the DNA itself. Seen here are some 400,000 clones, around 87% observed once, and the top ten hold 2% to 2.5%. Seattle enrolled patients during active infection and tracked them longitudinally. The CDR3 extends over 15 amino acids. V shed 6 bases, J shed 7 bases, and the junction held 10 bases outside the gene matches. CDR1 and CDR2 from the germline V gene are MDHEN and SYDVKM.

The chain recombines TRBV28 with TRBJ2-7; 12 nucleotides match TRBD1. The sequencing sample was made of peripheral blood. This receptor was identified in a woman aged 55-70 years with COVID-19, enrolled during active disease. The CDR3 sequence: CASSPTGTGGWEQYF. The CDR3 DNA follows: TGTGCCAGCAGCCCGACCGGGACAGGGGGCTGGGAGCAGTACTTC.